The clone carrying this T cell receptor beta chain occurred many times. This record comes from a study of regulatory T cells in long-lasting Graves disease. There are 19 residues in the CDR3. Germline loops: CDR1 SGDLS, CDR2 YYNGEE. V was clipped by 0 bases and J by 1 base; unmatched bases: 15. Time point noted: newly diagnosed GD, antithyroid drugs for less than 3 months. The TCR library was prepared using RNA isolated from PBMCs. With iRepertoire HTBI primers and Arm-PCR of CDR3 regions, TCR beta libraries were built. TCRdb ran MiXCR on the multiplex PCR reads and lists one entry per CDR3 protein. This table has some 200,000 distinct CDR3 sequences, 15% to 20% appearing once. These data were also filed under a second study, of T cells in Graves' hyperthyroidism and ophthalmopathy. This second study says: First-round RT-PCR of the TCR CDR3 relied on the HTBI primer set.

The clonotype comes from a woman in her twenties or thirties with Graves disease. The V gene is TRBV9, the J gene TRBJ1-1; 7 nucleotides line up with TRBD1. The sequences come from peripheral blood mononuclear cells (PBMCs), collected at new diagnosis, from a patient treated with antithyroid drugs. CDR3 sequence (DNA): TGTGCCAGCAGCGTAGTAGGTGGGGGTGCAGGGGGAAGGAACACTGAAGCTTTCTTT. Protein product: CASSVVGGGAGGRNTEAFF. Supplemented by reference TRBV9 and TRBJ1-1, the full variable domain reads DSGVTQTPKHLITATGQRVTLRCSPRSGDLSVYWYQQSLDQGLQFLIQYYNGEERAKGNILERFSAQQFPDLHSELNLSSLELGDSALYFCASSVVGGGAGGRNTEAFFGQGTRLTVV.